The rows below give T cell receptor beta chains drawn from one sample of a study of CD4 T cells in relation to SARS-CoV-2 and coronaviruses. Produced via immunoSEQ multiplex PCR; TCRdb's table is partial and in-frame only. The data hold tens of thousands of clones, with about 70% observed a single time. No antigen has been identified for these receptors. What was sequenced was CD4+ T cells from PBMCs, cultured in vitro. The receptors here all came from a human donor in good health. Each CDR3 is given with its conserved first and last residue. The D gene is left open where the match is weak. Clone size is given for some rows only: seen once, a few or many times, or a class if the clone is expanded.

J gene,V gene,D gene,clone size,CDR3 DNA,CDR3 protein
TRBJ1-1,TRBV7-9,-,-,TGTGCCAGCAGCTTAGGATCAGGGACCACTGAAGCTTTCTTT,CASSLGSGTTEAFF
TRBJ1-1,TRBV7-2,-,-,TGTGCCAGCAGCTTAGTTGAACCCCCAATGAACACTGAAGCTTTCTTT,CASSLVEPPMNTEAFF
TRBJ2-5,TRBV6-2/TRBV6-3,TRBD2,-,TGTGCCAGCAGTTGGGCTAGCGGGGGGAAAGAGACCCAGTACTTC,CASSWASGGKETQYF
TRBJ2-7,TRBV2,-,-,TGTGCCAGCACCCGAAGCTTGTCTCTCTACGAGCAGTACTTC,CASTRSLSLYEQYF
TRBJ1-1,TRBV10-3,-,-,TGTGCCATCAGTCCGGGACAGAACACTGAAGCTTTCTTT,CAISPGQNTEAFF
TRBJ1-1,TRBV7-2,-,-,TGTGCCAGCAGCTTAGGGTTCGAGTTCACTGAAGCTTTCTTT,CASSLGFEFTEAFF
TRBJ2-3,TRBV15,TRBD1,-,TGTGCCACCAGCAGCGGGACAGACACAGATACGCAGTATTTT,CATSSGTDTDTQYF
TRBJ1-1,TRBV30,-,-,TGTGCCTGGAGTGTATTTCCAATACCGAACACTGAAGCTTTCTTT,CAWSVFPIPNTEAFF
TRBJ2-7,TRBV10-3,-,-,TGTGCCATCAGTGCCACCGGGACCAGAGCCCACTACGAGCAGTACTTC,CAISATGTRAHYEQYF
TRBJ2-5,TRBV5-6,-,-,TGTGCCAGCAGCTTGGCCGCGGGGATCCAAGAGACCCAGTACTTC,CASSLAAGIQETQYF
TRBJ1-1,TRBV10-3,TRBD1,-,TGTGCCATCAGTGAAACGGGACAGGGGGGGACTGAAGCTTTCTTT,CAISETGQGGTEAFF
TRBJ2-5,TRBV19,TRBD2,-,TGTGCCAGTACCCCTAGCGGGGGGCCTGGGACCCAGTACTTC,CASTPSGGPGTQYF
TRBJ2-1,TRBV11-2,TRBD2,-,TGTGCCAGCAGCTTTTCGCCCCTGCAGCGGGGGGGGTCATACAATGAGCAGTTCTTC,CASSFSPLQRGGSYNEQFF
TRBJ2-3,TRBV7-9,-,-,TGTGCCAGCAGCGGGGCGGGTATTTCAGATACGCAGTATTTT,CASSGAGISDTQYF
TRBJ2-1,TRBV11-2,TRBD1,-,TGTGCCAGCAGCTTAGATCTGGGACAGGGAACTGAGCAGTTCTTC,CASSLDLGQGTEQFF
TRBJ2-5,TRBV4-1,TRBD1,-,TGCGCCAGCAGAAGGGGGACAGGGGGCCACAGAGACCAAGAGACCCAGTACTTC,CASRRGTGGHRDQETQYF
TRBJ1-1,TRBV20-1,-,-,TGCAGTGCTAGAGAGGAGGAAGCTTTCTTT,CSAREEEAFF
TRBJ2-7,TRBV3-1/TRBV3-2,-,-,TGTGCCAGCAGCTCCTGGGAGGGGGCTCAGGACGAGCAGTACTTC,CASSSWEGAQDEQYF
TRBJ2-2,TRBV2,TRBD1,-,TGTGCCAGCATTGGGACAGGGGTCACCGGGGAGCTGTTTTTT,CASIGTGVTGELFF
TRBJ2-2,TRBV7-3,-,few,TGTGCCAGCAGCACTTACACCGGGGAGCTGTTTTTT,CASSTYTGELFF
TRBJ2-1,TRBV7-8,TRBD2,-,TGTGCCAGCAGCACACTAGCGGGGGGTCGGTACAATGAGCAGTTCTTC,CASSTLAGGRYNEQFF
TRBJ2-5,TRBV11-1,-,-,TGTGCCAGCAGGCCCCCGGGACCTATAGAGACCCAGTACTTC,CASRPPGPIETQYF
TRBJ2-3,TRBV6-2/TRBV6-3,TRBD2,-,TGTGCCAGCAGCCCGGGACTAGCGACGACAGATACGCAGTATTTT,CASSPGLATTDTQYF
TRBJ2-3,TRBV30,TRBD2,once,TGTGCCTGGAGTGTATCTCCTAGCGGGAGGGCGGGGGATACGCAGTATTTT,CAWSVSPSGRAGDTQYF
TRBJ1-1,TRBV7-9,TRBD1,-,TGTGCCAGCAGCTTAGAGACAGGGGAAGCTTTCTTT,CASSLETGEAFF
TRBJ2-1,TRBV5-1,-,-,TGCGCCAGCAACCGGGACGTTGGCAATGAGCAGTTCTTC,CASNRDVGNEQFF
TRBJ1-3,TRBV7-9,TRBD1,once,TGTGCCAGCAGCTTAGCCGGGACAGCTACAGGAAACACCATATATTTT,CASSLAGTATGNTIYF
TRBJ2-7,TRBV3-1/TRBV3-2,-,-,TGTGCCAGCAGCGCACCGGGACTTAAAGACTACGAGCAGTACTTC,CASSAPGLKDYEQYF
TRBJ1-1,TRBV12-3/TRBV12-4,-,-,TGTGCCAGCAGTTTTCAGGCAAACACTGAAGCTTTCTTT,CASSFQANTEAFF
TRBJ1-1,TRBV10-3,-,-,TGTGCCATCAGTGAGGTTGGACGGGAAAAAGCTTTCTTT,CAISEVGREKAFF
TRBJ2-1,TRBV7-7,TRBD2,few,TGTGCCAGCAGCTTGAGTAGCGGGGGGGCAGGTGAGCAGTTCTTC,CASSLSSGGAGEQFF
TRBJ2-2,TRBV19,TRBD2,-,TGTGCCAGTAGTATCGGGAGGAGCACCGGGGAGCTGTTTTTT,CASSIGRSTGELFF
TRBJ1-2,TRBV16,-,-,TGTGCCAGCAGCCTGGCTAACTATGGCTACACCTTC,CASSLANYGYTF
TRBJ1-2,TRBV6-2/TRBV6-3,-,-,TGTGCCAGCAGCCCTACCGGCCCGACCTATGGCTACACCTTC,CASSPTGPTYGYTF
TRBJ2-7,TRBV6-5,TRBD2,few,TGTGCCAGCAGGCTAGCGGGAGGGGAAACCTACGAGCAGTACTTC,CASRLAGGETYEQYF
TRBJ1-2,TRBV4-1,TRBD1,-,TGCGCCAGCAGCCAAAGTTCCGGGACAGGGAGGTATGGCTACACCTTC,CASSQSSGTGRYGYTF
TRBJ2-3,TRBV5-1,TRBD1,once,TGCGCCAGCAGCTTTGGGCAGGGGGCAGATACGCAGTATTTT,CASSFGQGADTQYF
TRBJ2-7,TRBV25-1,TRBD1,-,TGTGCCAGCTCCCGGACAGGGAAGAACCACGAGCAGTACTTC,CASSRTGKNHEQYF
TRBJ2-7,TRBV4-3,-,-,TGCGCCAGCAGCCAAGATTGGACGGCCCCAGAGCAGTACTTC,CASSQDWTAPEQYF
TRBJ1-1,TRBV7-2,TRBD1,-,TGTGCCAGCAGCTTATCAGGGGGCGGAACTGAAGCTTTCTTT,CASSLSGGGTEAFF
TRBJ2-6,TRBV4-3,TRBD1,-,TGCGCCAGCAGCCAAGAGGCCGACAGGGTTAAGTCTGGGGCCAACGTCCTGACTTTC,CASSQEADRVKSGANVLTF
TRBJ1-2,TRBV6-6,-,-,TGTGCCAGCAGTTACGCCGGGGATGGCTACACCTTC,CASSYAGDGYTF
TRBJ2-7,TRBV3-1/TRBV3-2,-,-,TGTGCCAGCAGCCAAGGCTCTGAAAGCTACGAGCAGTACTTC,CASSQGSESYEQYF